Given below is one TCR beta chain in context. This entry belongs to a study of brain T cells in children with intractable seizures. Germline loops: CDR1 MNHEY, CDR2 SMNVEV (reference sequence). This CDR3 spans 15 amino acids. The V and J ends lost 3 bases and 4 bases respectively, with 15 bases between them. Surgery cases with the highest brain T cell transcript signatures were chosen for sequencing. Sequencing used immunoSEQ multiplex PCR; TCRdb keeps in-frame clones, though not all of them. The sample holds about 2,500 clones, about 86% seen once. This TCR was sampled from a boy under three years old with hemimegalencephaly and intractable seizures. This material consisted of resected brain tissue, taken at surgery. The rearrangement joins TRBV27 to TRBJ1-1; a possible D gene is TRBD1 (5 bases). The CDR3 loop is CASSLGFGGGTEAFF. CDR3 nucleotide sequence: TGTGCCAGCAGTTTGGGTTTCGGGGGGGGCACTGAAGCTTTCTTT.